This T cell receptor beta chain was recorded in a study of T cell changes during pregnancy in multiple sclerosis. The CDR3 covers 14 residues. V was shortened by 2 bases and J by 8 bases, with 13 bases between the two germline ends. In germline, CDR1 is LNHDA, CDR2 SQIVND (reference sequence). The assay was immunoSEQ multiplex PCR, and TCRdb's table has in-frame clones only and misses some. This sample has 25,000 to 40,000 clones, with 89% found just once. Specimen: CD8+ T cells from peripheral blood mononuclear cells, collected in the third trimester of pregnancy. The source is a female donor with multiple sclerosis, enrolled in a pregnancy study. The V and J genes are TRBV19 and TRBJ2-1, with D uncertain. CDR3 in amino acids: CASSIRWVGDEQFF. The CDR3, as DNA: TGTGCCAGTAGTATAAGGTGGGTGGGCGATGAGCAGTTCTTC. The full variable domain, in which reference TRBV19 and TRBJ2-1 provide the parts outside the CDR3, is DGGITQSPKYLFRKEGQNVTLSCEQNLNHDAMYWYRQDPGQGLRLIYYSQIVNDFQKGDIAEGYSVSREKKESFPLTVTSAQKNPTAFYLCASSIRWVGDEQFFGPGTRLTVL.